This T cell receptor (beta chain) was identified during a study of T cells in severe cutaneous drug reactions. On this clonotype itself: Its specificity is not known.

The donors had carbamazepine-induced Stevens-Johnson syndrome or toxic epidermal necrolysis. CBZ-SJS/TEN patients of Han Chinese (roughly five) and European (about six) origin supplied blood. Bulk and single-cell libraries used iRepertoire multiplex PCR with TCR subtype-specific primers. TCRdb reprocessed the multiplex PCR reads, keeping one entry per CDR3 protein, no DNA. Its table records 21,000 or so distinct CDR3 sequences. CDR1 is SGHVS, CDR2 FNYEAQ, per germline. The CDR3 runs 13 residues. Study-wide findings and caveats: One public TCRbeta CDR3 appeared in all seven blister samples, averaging about 15%.

Sequences were obtained from PBMCs. This sequence originates from a human donor with toxic epidermal necrolysis, a severe cutaneous drug reaction. The J gene is TRBJ2-1, the V gene TRBV7-6. CDR3 in amino acids: CASSLTPVHEQFF. Based on the CDR3 plus reference TRBV7-6 and TRBJ2-1, the full variable domain is GAGVSQSPRYKVTKRGQDVALRCDPISGHVSLYWYRQALGQGPEFLTYFNYEAQQDKSGLPNDRFSAERPEGSISTLTIQRTEQRDSAMYRCASSLTPVHEQFFGPGTRLTVL.